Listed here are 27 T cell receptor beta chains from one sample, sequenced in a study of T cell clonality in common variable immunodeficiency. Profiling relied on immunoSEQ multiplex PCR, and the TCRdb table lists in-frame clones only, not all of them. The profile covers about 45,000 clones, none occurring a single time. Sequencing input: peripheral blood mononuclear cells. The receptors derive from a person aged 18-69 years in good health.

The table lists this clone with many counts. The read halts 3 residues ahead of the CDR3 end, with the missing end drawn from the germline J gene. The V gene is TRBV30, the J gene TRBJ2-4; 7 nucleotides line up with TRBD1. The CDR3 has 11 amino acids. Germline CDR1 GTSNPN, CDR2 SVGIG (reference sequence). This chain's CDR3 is CAWSSSGGQYF. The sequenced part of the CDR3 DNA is TGTGCCTGGAGCTCCTCAGGGGGT.

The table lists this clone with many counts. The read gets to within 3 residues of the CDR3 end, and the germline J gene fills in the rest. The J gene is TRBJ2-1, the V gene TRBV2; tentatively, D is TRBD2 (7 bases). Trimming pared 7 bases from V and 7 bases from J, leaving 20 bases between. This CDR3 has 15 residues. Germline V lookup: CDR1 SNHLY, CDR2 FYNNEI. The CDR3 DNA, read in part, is TGTGCCAGCAAGGGGGGGGGCGCCCATGAGAATGAG. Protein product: CASKGGGAHENE. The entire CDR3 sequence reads CASKGGGAHENEQFF.

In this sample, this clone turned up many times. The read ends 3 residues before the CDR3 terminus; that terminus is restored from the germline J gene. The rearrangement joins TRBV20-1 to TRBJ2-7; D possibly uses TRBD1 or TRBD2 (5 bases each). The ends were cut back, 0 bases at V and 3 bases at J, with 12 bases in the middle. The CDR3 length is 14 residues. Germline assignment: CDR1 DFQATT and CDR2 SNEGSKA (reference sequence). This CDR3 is CSARDGQGDYEQYF. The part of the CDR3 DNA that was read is TGCAGTGCTAGAGATGGGCAGGGAGACTACGAG.

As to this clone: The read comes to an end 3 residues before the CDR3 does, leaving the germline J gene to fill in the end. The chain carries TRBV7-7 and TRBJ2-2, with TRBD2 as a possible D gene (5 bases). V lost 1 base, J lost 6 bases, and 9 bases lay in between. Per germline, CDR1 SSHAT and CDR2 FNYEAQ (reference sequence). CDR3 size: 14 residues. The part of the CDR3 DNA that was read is TGTGCCAGCAGCTTAGGGGCGGGTCCCGGGGAG. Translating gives CASSLGAGPGE. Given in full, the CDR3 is CASSLGAGPGELFF.

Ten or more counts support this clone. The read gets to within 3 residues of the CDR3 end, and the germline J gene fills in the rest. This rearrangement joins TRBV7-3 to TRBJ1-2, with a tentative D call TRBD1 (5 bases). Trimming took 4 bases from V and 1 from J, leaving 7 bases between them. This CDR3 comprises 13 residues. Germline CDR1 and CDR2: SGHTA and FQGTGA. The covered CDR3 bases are TGTGCCAGCAGCTATGGACATAACTATGGC. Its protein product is CASSYGHNYG. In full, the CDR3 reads CASSYGHNYGYTF. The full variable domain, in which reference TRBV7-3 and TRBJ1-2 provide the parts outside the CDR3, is GAGVSQTPSNKVTEKGKYVELRCDPISGHTALYWYRQSLGQGPEFLIYFQGTGAADDSGLPNDRFFAVRPEGSVSTLKIQRTERGDSAVYLCASSYGHNYGYTFGSGTRLTVV.

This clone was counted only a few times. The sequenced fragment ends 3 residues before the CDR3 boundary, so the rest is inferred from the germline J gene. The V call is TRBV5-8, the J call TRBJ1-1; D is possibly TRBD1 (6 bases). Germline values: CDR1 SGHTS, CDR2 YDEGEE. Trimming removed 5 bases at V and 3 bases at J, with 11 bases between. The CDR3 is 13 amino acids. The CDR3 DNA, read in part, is TGTGCCAGCAGACTAAACAGGGACACTGAA. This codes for CASRLNRDTE. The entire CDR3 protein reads CASRLNRDTEAFF. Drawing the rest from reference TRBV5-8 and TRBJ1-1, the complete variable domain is EAGVTQSPTHLIKTRGQQATLRCSPISGHTSVYWYQQALGLGLQFLLWYDEGEERNRGNFPPRFSGRQFPNYSSELNVNALELEDSALYLCASRLNRDTEAFFGQGTRLTVV.

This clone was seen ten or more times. The covered CDR3 bases are TGCAGTGCTAACACAGTGGCGAACACTGAA. This codes for CSANTVANTE. The CDR3, in full, reads CSANTVANTEAFF. The rearrangement joins TRBV20-1 to TRBJ1-1; no definite D call. With the read ending 3 residues before the CDR3 end, the germline J gene is used to fill in that end. The ends were cut back, 4 bases at V and 1 base at J, with 10 bases in the middle. The CDR3 spans 13 residues. Germline-derived CDR1 and CDR2 are DFQATT and SNEGSKA (reference sequence).

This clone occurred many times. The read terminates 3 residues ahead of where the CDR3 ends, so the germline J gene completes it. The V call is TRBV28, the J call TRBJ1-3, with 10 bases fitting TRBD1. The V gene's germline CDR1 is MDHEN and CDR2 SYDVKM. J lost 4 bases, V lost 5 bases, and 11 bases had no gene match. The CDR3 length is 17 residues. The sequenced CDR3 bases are TGTGCCAGCAGTCCATACCCGGGACAGGGGTTCGGAAACACC. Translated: CASSPYPGQGFGNT. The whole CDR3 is CASSPYPGQGFGNTIYF.

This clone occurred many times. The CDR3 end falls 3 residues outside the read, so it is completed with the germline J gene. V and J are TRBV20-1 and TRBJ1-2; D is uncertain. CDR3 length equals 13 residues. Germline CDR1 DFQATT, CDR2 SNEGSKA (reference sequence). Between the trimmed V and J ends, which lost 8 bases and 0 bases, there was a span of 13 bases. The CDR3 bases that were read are TGCAGTACTACTGGCCTTACTAACTATGGC. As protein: CSTTGLTNYG. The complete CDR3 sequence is CSTTGLTNYGYTF.

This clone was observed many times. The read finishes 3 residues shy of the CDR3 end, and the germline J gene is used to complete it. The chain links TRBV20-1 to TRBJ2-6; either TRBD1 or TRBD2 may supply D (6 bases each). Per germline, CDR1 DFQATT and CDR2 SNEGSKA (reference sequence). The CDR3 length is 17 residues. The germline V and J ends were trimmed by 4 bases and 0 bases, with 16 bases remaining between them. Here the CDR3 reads CSATTQGRSSGANVLTF. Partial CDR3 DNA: TGCAGTGCTACAACCCAGGGGAGGAGCTCTGGGGCCAACGTC.

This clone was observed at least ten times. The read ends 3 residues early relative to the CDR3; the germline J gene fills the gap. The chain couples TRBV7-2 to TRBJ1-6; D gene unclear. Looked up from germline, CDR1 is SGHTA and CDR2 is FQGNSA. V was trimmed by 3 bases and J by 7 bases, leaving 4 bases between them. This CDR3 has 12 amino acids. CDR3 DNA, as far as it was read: TGTGCCAGCAGCTTCGGGAATTCACCC. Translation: CASSFGNSP. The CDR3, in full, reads CASSFGNSPLHF.

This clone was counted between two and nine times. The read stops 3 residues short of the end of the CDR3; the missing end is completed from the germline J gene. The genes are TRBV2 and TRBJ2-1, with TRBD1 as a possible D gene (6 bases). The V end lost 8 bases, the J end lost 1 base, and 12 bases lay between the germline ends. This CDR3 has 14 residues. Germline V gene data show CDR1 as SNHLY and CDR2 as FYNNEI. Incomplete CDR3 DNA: TGTGCCAGCCGTTGGACAGCATCCTACAATGAG. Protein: CASRWTASYNE. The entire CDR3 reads CASRWTASYNEQFF. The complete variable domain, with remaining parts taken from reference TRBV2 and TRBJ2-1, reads EPEVTQTPSHQVTQMGQEVILRCVPISNHLYFYWYRQILGQKVEFLVSFYNNEISEKSEIFDDQFSVERPDGSNFTLKIRSTKLEDSAMYFCASRWTASYNEQFFGPGTRLTVL.

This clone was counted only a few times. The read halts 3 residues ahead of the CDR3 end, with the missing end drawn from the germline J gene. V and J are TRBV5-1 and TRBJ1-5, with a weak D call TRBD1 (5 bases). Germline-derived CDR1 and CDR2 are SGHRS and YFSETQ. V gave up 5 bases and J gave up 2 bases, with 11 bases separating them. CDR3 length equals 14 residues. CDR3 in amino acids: CASSPGTGNQPQHF. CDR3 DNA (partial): TGCGCCAGCAGTCCAGGGACTGGCAATCAGCCC.

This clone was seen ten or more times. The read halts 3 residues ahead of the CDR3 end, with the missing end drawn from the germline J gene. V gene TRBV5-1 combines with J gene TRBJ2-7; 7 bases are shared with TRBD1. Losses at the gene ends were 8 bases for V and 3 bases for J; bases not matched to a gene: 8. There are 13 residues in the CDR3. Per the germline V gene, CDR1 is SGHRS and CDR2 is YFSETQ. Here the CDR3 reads CARVGQVGYEQYF. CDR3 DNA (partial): TGCGCCAGGGTTGGACAGGTGGGCTACGAG.

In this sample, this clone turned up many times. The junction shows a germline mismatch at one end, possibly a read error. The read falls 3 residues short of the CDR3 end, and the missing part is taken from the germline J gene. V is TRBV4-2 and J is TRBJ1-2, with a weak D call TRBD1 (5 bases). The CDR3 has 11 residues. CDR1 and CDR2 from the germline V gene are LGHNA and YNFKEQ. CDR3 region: CASSQAGSYTF. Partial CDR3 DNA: TGCGCCAGCAGCCAAGCAGGGAGC.

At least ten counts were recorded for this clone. The part of the CDR3 DNA that was read is TGCAGCGTTGTTTTGGGGGGAGGAGGCCCC. It specifies CSVVLGGGGP. The CDR3 as a whole reads CSVVLGGGGPYTF. The chain is built from TRBV29-1 and TRBJ1-2; weak D call: TRBD1 (5 bases). Read sequence stops 3 residues before the CDR3 end, and the germline J gene provides the missing end. In germline, CDR1 is SQVTM, CDR2 ANQGSEA. The CDR3 extends over 13 amino acids.

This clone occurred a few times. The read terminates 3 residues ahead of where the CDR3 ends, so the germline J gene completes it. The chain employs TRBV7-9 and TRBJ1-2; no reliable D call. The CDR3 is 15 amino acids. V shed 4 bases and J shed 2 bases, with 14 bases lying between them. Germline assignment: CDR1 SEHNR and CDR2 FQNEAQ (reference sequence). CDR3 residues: CASSSLSGGNYGYTF. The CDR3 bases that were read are TGTGCCAGCAGCTCCCTTTCGGGCGGGAACTATGGC. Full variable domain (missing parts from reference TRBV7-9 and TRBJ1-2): DTGVSQNPRHKITKRGQNVTFRCDPISEHNRLYWYRQTLGQGPEFLTYFQNEAQLEKSRLLSDRFSAERPKGSFSTLEIQRTEQGDSAMYLCASSSLSGGNYGYTFGSGTRLTVV.

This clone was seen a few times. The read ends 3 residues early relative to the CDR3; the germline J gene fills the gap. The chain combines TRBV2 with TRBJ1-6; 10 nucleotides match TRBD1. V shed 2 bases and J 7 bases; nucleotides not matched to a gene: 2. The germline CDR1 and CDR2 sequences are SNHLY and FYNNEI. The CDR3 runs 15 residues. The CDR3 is CASSEWDRGNSPLHF. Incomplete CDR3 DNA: TGTGCCAGCAGTGAATGGGACAGGGGAAATTCACCC. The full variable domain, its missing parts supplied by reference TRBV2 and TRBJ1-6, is EPEVTQTPSHQVTQMGQEVILRCVPISNHLYFYWYRQILGQKVEFLVSFYNNEISEKSEIFDDQFSVERPDGSNFTLKIRSTKLEDSAMYFCASSEWDRGNSPLHFGNGTRLTVT.

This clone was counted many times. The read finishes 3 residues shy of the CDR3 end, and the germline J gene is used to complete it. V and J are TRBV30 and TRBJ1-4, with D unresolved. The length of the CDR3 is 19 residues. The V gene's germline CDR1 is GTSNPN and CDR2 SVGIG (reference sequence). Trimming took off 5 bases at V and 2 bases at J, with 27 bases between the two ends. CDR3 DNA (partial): TGTGCCTGGGGTGGCTATATCATGGGAGCGGGCTGGACTAATGAAAAA. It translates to CAWGGYIMGAGWTNEK. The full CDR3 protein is CAWGGYIMGAGWTNEKLFF. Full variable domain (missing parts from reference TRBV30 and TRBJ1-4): SQTIHQWPATLVQPVGSPLSLECTVEGTSNPNLYWYRQAAGRGLQLLFYSVGIGQISSEVPQNLSASRPQDRQFILSSKKLLLSDSGFYLCAWGGYIMGAGWTNEKLFFGSGTQLSVL.

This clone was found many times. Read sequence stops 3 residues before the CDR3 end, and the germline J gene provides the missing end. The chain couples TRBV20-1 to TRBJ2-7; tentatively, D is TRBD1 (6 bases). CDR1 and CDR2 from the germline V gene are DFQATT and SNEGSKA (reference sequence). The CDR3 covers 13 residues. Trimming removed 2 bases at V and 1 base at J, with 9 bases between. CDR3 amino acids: CSARSDSSYEQYF. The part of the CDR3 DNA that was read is TGCAGTGCTAGATCGGACAGTTCCTACGAG.

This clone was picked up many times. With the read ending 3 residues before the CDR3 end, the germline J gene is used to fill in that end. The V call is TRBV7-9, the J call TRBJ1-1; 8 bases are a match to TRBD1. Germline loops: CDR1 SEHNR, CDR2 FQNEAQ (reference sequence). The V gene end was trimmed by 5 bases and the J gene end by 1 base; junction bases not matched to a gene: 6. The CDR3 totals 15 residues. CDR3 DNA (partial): TGTGCCAGCAGCCTGCAGGGGGCAGGGAACACTGAA. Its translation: CASSLQGAGNTE. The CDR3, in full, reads CASSLQGAGNTEAFF.

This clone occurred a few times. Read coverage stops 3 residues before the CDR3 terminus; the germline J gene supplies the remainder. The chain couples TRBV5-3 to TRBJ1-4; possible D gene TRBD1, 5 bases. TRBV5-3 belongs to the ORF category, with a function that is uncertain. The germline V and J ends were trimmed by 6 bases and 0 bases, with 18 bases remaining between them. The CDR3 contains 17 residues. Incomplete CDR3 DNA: TGTGCCAGAATTAACTTCGACAGCGAAGCAACTAATGAAAAA. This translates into CARINFDSEATNEK. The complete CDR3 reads CARINFDSEATNEKLFF.

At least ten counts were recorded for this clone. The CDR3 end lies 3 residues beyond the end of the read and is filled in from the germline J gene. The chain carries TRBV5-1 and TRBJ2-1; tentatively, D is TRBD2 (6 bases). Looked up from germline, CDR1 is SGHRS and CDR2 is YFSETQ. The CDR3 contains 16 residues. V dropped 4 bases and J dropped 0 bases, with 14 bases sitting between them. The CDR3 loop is CASSPRGDPSYNEQFF. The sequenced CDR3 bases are TGCGCCAGCAGCCCGCGGGGAGATCCCTCCTACAATGAG.

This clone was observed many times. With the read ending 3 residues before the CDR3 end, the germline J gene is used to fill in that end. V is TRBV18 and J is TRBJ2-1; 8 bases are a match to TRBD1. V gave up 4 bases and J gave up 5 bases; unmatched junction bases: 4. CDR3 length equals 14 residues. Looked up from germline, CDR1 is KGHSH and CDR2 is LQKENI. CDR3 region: CASSQGQVDNEQFF. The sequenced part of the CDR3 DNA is TGTGCCAGCTCACAGGGACAGGTAGACAATGAG.

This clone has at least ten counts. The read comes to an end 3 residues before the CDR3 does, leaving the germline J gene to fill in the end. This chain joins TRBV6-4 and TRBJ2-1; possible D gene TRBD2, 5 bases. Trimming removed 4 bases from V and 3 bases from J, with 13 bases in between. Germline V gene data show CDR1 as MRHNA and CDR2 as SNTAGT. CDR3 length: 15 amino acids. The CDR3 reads CASSVTRAVYNEQFF. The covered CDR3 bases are TGTGCCAGCAGTGTCACGAGGGCAGTCTACAATGAG.

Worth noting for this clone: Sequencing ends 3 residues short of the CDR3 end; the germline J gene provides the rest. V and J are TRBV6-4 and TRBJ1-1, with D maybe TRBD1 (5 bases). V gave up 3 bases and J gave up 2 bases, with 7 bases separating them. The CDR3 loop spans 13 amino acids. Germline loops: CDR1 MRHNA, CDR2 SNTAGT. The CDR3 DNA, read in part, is TGTGCCAGCAGTGAACAGGACAACACTGAA. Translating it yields CASSEQDNTE. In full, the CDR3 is CASSEQDNTEAFF.

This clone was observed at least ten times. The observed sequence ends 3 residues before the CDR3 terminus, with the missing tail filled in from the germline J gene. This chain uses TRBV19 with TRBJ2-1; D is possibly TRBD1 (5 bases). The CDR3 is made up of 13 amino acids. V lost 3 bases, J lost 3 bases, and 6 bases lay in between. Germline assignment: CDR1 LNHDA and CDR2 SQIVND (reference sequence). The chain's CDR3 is CASSMTVYNEQFF. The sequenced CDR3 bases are TGTGCCAGTAGTATGACAGTCTACAATGAG.